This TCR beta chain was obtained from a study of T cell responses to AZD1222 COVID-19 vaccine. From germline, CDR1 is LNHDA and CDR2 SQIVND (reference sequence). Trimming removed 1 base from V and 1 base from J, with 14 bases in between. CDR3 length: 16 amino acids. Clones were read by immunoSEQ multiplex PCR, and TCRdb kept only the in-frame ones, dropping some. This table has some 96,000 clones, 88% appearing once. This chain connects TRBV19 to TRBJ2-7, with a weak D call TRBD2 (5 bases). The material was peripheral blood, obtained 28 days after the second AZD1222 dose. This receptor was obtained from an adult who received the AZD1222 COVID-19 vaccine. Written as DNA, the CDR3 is TGTGCCAGTAGTATAGGTCCAGCGGAAGAATCCTACGAGCAGTACTTC. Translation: CASSIGPAEESYEQYF.